The 13 T cell receptor beta chains below come from one sample, sequenced in a study of identical twins. Each CDR3 protein is one row after TCRdb ran MiXCR on the 5' RACE reads. The repertoire holds about 240,000 distinct CDR3 sequences, with approximately 12% as singletons. Separately, the same data were catalogued under a study of yellow fever vaccine responses in identical twins.

Sequenced input: memory (CD45RO+) T cells sorted from blood. These receptors were taken from a woman aged 18-35 years in good health.

A few counts support this clonotype. This sequence joins TRBV5-4 and TRBJ1-2; D gene ambiguous. CDR3 length: 13 amino acids. Trimming removed 1 base at V and 4 bases at J, with 8 bases between. The germline V gene has CDR1 SGHNT and CDR2 YYREEE (reference sequence). DNA for the CDR3: TGTGCCAGCAGCTTGTATCGGGGCTATGGCTACACCTTC. Translated: CASSLYRGYGYTF.

The sample holds a few counts of this clonotype. The chain uses TRBV3-1 and TRBJ2-2, with D maybe TRBD1 (6 bases). The CDR3 has 13 residues. Trimming took off 4 bases at V and 5 bases at J, with 8 bases between the two ends. Germline CDR1 LGHDT, CDR2 YNNKEL (reference sequence). The CDR3 region has the DNA TGTGCCAGCAGCCGGACAGCTACCGGGGAGCTGTTTTTT. As protein: CASSRTATGELFF.

This sequence joins TRBV12-3 or TRBV12-4 and TRBJ2-7; no clear D gene. V was pared by 5 bases and J by 5 bases, with 10 bases between. The CDR3 consists of 12 residues. The chain's CDR3 is CASSPRGDEQYF. In nucleotides, the CDR3 is TGTGCCAGCAGTCCCCGAGGCGACGAGCAGTACTTC.

V usage is TRBV9 and J usage is TRBJ2-3, with TRBD2 identical over 7 bases. Germline trimming cut 0 bases from V and 3 bases from J; bases unmatched to any gene: 7. The length of the CDR3 is 16 residues. Germline values: CDR1 SGDLS, CDR2 YYNGEE. CDR3 sequence reads: CASSVAAGVGTDTQYF. For the CDR3, the DNA is TGTGCCAGCAGCGTAGCGGCGGGGGTGGGGACAGATACGCAGTATTTT.

This clonotype was seen repeatedly, ten times or more. The J gene is TRBJ2-1, the V gene TRBV2, with TRBD2 as a possible D gene (5 bases). The CDR3 sequence is 14 residues long. CDR1 is SNHLY and CDR2 is FYNNEI in the germline V gene. The V gene lost 6 bases and the J gene lost 4 bases, with 13 bases spanning the gap. The CDR3 nucleotides are TGTGCCAGCAGGAGATCTACGGGGTACAATGAGCAGTTCTTC. Protein: CASRRSTGYNEQFF.

There are a few counts of this clonotype. This chain connects TRBV4-2 to TRBJ2-7, with unresolved D. CDR1 LGHNA and CDR2 YNFKEQ come from the germline V gene. V was cut by 0 bases and J by 6 bases, with 9 bases left in between. The length of the CDR3 is 13 residues. The CDR3 loop is CASSQDSSSEQYF. The CDR3 nucleotides read TGTGCCAGCAGCCAAGATTCCAGCAGCGAGCAGTACTTC.

The genes are TRBV10-3 and TRBJ2-7; 11 nucleotides align to TRBD2. CDR1 and CDR2 from the germline V gene are ENHRY and SYGVKD. The length of the CDR3 is 16 residues. The junction had 7 bases not matched to a gene; V was cut back by 2 bases and J by 4 bases. This CDR3 is CAISERVAGGGYEQYF. Here the CDR3 DNA reads TGTGCCATCAGTGAGCGGGTAGCGGGAGGGGGTTACGAGCAGTACTTC.

The rearrangement joins TRBV30 to TRBJ2-7; 8 bases are a match to TRBD1. The CDR3 totals 14 residues. V lost 1 base and J lost 6; bases outside the gene matches: 8. Germline assignment: CDR1 GTSNPN and CDR2 SVGIG (reference sequence). This CDR3 is CAWSGFRDRSEQYF. CDR3 in DNA: TGTGCCTGGAGTGGTTTTAGGGACAGGAGCGAGCAGTACTTC.

The chain has TRBV4-1 and TRBJ2-2; D gene uncertain. The CDR3 consists of 16 residues. CDR1 is MGHRA, CDR2 YSYEKL, per germline. The V end lost 4 bases, the J end lost 0 bases, and 12 bases lay between the germline ends. The CDR3 reads CASSPLGRTNTGELFF. CDR3 DNA sequence: TGCGCCAGCAGCCCCCTAGGGCGAACGAACACCGGGGAGCTGTTTTTT.

V is TRBV6-1 and J is TRBJ2-7, with 7 bases identical to TRBD1. This CDR3 contains 13 residues. CDR1 is MNHNS and CDR2 is SASEGT in the germline V gene. V shed 10 bases and J 2 bases; nucleotides not matched to a gene: 8. For the CDR3, the DNA is TGTGCCACCCGAACGGGACAGACCTACGAGCAGTACTTC. It codes for CATRTGQTYEQYF.

The rearrangement joins TRBV13 to TRBJ2-7; D is undetermined. This CDR3 contains 16 residues. CDR1 is PRHDT and CDR2 is FYEKMQ in the germline V gene (reference sequence). Deletions cut 4 bases from V and 6 bases from J, with 22 bases between. The chain's CDR3 is CASSSPSAARNSEQYF. Here the CDR3 DNA reads TGTGCCAGCAGCTCCCCATCGGCGGCCAGAAATAGCGAGCAGTACTTC.

Many counts were recorded for this clonotype. The chain has TRBV7-2 and TRBJ1-1; 7 positions agree with TRBD1. From germline, CDR1 is SGHTA and CDR2 FQGNSA. The CDR3 length is 13 residues. J gave up 7 bases and V 5 bases, and 7 bases lay outside the gene matches. CDR3 amino acids: CASSPGQAREAFF. For the CDR3, the DNA is TGTGCCAGCAGCCCAGGACAGGCACGTGAAGCTTTCTTT.

This clonotype was seen a few times. This CDR3 reads CASSQDRTVANYGYTF. The DNA of the CDR3 is TGTGCCAGCAGCCAAGATAGAACAGTAGCTAACTATGGCTACACCTTC. The chain joins TRBV3-1 to TRBJ1-2, with D unresolved. The CDR3 is 16 amino acids. Trimming shortened V by 0 bases and J by 0 bases, and 11 bases separated the two germline ends. Germline V gene sequence: CDR1 LGHDT, CDR2 YNNKEL (reference sequence).